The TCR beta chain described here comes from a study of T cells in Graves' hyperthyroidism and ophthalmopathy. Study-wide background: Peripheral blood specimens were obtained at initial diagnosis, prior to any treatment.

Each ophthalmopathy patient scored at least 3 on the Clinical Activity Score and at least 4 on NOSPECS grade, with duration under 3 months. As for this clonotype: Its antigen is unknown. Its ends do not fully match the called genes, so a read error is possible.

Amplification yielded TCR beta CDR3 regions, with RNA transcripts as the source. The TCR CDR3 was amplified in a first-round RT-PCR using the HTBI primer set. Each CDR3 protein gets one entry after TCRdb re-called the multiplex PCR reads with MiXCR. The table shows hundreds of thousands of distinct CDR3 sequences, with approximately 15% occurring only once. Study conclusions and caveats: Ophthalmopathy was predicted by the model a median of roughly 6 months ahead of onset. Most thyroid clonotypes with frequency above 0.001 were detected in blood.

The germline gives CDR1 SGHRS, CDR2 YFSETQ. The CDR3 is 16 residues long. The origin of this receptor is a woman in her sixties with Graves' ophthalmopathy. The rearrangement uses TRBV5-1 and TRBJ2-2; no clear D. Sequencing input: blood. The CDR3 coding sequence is TGTGCCGGCAGCGTAGCAAGTGCGTCGAACACCGGGGAGCTGTTTTTT. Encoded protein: CAGSVASASNTGELFF.